These 16 T cell receptor beta chains share one sample of origin, sequenced in a study of cytotoxic CD8 clonotypes in ibrutinib-treated CLL. Using immunoSEQ multiplex PCR, the repertoire was profiled, and TCRdb retains in-frame clones only, with some absent. The table shows roughly 300,000 clones, with around 76% occurring only once. The material sequenced was PBMCs, taken at disease progression, from a patient treated with ibrutinib. The receptors here all came from a human donor with chronic lymphocytic leukemia.

The V call is TRBV6-6, the J call TRBJ2-1, with 7 bases lining up with TRBD1. After removal of 0 bases from V and 5 bases from J, the junction contained 4 bases not matched to a gene. CDR1 MNHNY and CDR2 SVGAGI come from the germline V gene (reference sequence). The CDR3 covers 15 residues. The CDR3 DNA reads TGTGCCAGCAGTTACTCTCGGACAGGAGACAATGAGCAGTTCTTC. Translated: CASSYSRTGDNEQFF.

The chain employs TRBV7-9 and TRBJ2-7; D is ambiguous. CDR1 is SEHNR, CDR2 FQNEAQ, per germline (reference sequence). This CDR3 spans 14 amino acids. V was pared by 1 base and J by 5 bases, with 12 bases between. CDR3 nucleotides: TGTGCCAGCAGCTTAGGATCGATACTAAACGAGCAGTACTTC. This encodes CASSLGSILNEQYF.

The chain is built from TRBV9 and TRBJ2-1, with a possible D match to TRBD2 (5 bases). CDR1 and CDR2 (germline): SGDLS, YYNGEE. CDR3 length: 15 residues. Trimming took off 4 bases at V and 3 bases at J, with 14 bases between the two ends. DNA of the CDR3: TGTGCCAGCAGCCCAGAAGGGAGCCTCTACAATGAGCAGTTCTTC. It specifies CASSPEGSLYNEQFF. Using reference TRBV9 and TRBJ2-1 for the parts outside the CDR3, the full variable domain is DSGVTQTPKHLITATGQRVTLRCSPRSGDLSVYWYQQSLDQGLQFLIQYYNGEERAKGNILERFSAQQFPDLHSELNLSSLELGDSALYFCASSPEGSLYNEQFFGPGTRLTVL.

The rearrangement joins TRBV28 to TRBJ2-3; TRBD1 might be the D (6 bases). There are 16 residues in the CDR3. V lost 6 bases, J lost 3 bases, and 19 bases lay in between. Germline loops: CDR1 MDHEN, CDR2 SYDVKM. CDR3 loop: CASSLSGTIQTDTQYF. The CDR3, as DNA: TGTGCCAGCAGCCTATCCGGGACAATCCAGACAGATACGCAGTATTTT.

The chain links TRBV10-3 to TRBJ2-7; a weak D match, TRBD2 (6 bases). CDR3 length: 16 amino acids. Germline V lookup: CDR1 ENHRY, CDR2 SYGVKD. The V end lost 1 base, the J end lost 0 bases, and 13 bases lay between the germline ends. The CDR3 here is CAISEYLGGDSYEQYF. The CDR3 coding sequence is TGTGCCATCAGTGAGTACCTAGGCGGGGACTCCTACGAGCAGTACTTC.

V gene TRBV10-3 combines with J gene TRBJ1-6; 9 nucleotides match TRBD1. This CDR3 contains 13 residues. The V gene's germline CDR1 is ENHRY and CDR2 SYGVKD. Trimming at V came to 8 bases and at J to 8 bases, leaving 4 bases not matched to a gene. CDR3 amino acids: CAIHTGGDSPLHF. In DNA, the CDR3 is TGTGCCATCCACACAGGGGGCGATTCACCCCTCCACTTT.

This clone appeared once. The V gene is TRBV19, the J gene TRBJ2-7; 9 positions match TRBD1. The CDR3 spans 16 residues. V lost 4 bases, J lost 5 bases, and 12 bases stayed unmatched. Germline V gives CDR1 LNHDA, CDR2 SQIVND (reference sequence). The DNA of the CDR3 is TGTGCCAGTAGTAGACCGAGACAGGGGGTCATGGACGAGCAGTACTTC. This codes for CASSRPRQGVMDEQYF.

The V and J genes are TRBV4-3 and TRBJ1-3; TRBD1 matches at 11 bases. Trimming removed 4 bases from V and 2 bases from J; junction bases left unmatched: 7. The germline CDR1 and CDR2 sequences are LGHNA and YSLEER. The CDR3 runs to 17 residues. The CDR3 DNA follows: TGCGCCAGCAGCCCCGGGGCGGGACAGGGGGCTGGAAACACCATATATTTT. This encodes CASSPGAGQGAGNTIYF.

This chain joins TRBV30 and TRBJ1-2; 7 bases are a match to TRBD1. The CDR3 runs 16 residues. Germline values: CDR1 GTSNPN, CDR2 SVGIG (reference sequence). J lost 3 bases, V lost 2 bases, and 12 bases had no gene match. This CDR3 reads CAWSLLNMGTDYGYTF. CDR3 sequence (DNA): TGTGCCTGGAGTCTTTTAAATATGGGGACAGACTATGGCTACACCTTC. The whole variable domain, filled in from reference TRBV30 and TRBJ1-2, reads SQTIHQWPATLVQPVGSPLSLECTVEGTSNPNLYWYRQAAGRGLQLLFYSVGIGQISSEVPQNLSASRPQDRQFILSSKKLLLSDSGFYLCAWSLLNMGTDYGYTFGSGTRLTVV.

The chain carries TRBV19 and TRBJ2-1, with 13 bases identical to TRBD2. Per the germline V gene, CDR1 is LNHDA and CDR2 is SQIVND (reference sequence). With V trimmed by 4 bases and J by 2 bases, 5 bases remained unmatched. There are 17 residues in the CDR3. CDR3 sequence reads: CASSSSGTSGTYNEQFF. The CDR3 bases are TGTGCCAGTAGTAGTTCCGGGACTAGCGGGACCTACAATGAGCAGTTCTTC. The whole variable domain, filled in from reference TRBV19 and TRBJ2-1, reads DGGITQSPKYLFRKEGQNVTLSCEQNLNHDAMYWYRQDPGQGLRLIYYSQIVNDFQKGDIAEGYSVSREKKESFPLTVTSAQKNPTAFYLCASSSSGTSGTYNEQFFGPGTRLTVL.

The rearrangement links TRBV15 to TRBJ2-6; D unresolved. Between the trimmed V and J ends, which lost 0 bases and 4 bases, there was a span of 10 bases. The germline V gene has CDR1 LNHNV and CDR2 YYDKDF (reference sequence). The CDR3 extends over 16 amino acids. The CDR3 spells CATSRDLGAGANVLTF. The CDR3 nucleotides read TGTGCCACCAGCAGAGATTTGGGCGCGGGGGCCAACGTCCTGACTTTC.

The chain joins TRBV11-1 to TRBJ1-2, with D maybe TRBD1 (6 bases). Germline V lookup: CDR1 SGHAT, CDR2 FQDESV (reference sequence). V was trimmed by 3 bases and J by 4 bases, leaving 15 bases between them. CDR3 length: 15 residues. CDR3 nucleotides: TGTGCCAGCAGCTTGAACCCAGGGGATTTCTATGGCTACACCTTC. Translating it yields CASSLNPGDFYGYTF.

J is TRBJ2-2 and V is TRBV2; TRBD2 agrees at 12 bases. The CDR3 consists of 16 residues. Germline V lookup: CDR1 SNHLY, CDR2 FYNNEI. Trimming at V came to 6 bases and at J to 1 base, leaving 3 bases not matched to a gene. CDR3 sequence: CASRLLAGGNTGELFF. The CDR3 DNA reads as TGTGCCAGCAGACTACTAGCGGGAGGGAACACCGGGGAGCTGTTTTTT.

The chain couples TRBV7-2 to TRBJ2-2; TRBD2 matches 15 bases. This CDR3 has 18 amino acids. In germline, CDR1 is SGHTA, CDR2 FQGNSA. V shed 7 bases and J 3 bases; nucleotides not matched to a gene: 9. The CDR3 sequence is CASNIPGLAGGYTGELFF. In DNA form, the CDR3 reads TGTGCCAGCAACATACCGGGACTAGCGGGGGGCTACACCGGGGAGCTGTTTTTT.

CDR3 nucleotide sequence: TGCGCCAGCAGCCCCTATTCGGGCCCTGGCGGGGGTGGCTACACCTTC. Residues: CASSPYSGPGGGGYTF. The chain couples TRBV4-1 to TRBJ1-2; D is perhaps TRBD1 (5 bases). Germline assignment: CDR1 MGHRA and CDR2 YSYEKL. The V end was cut by 4 bases, the J end by 7 bases, with 22 bases between. The CDR3 extends over 16 amino acids.

The genes are TRBV11-3 and TRBJ2-2, with D possibly being TRBD1 or TRBD2 (5 bases each). This CDR3 has 16 residues. Trimming removed 6 bases from V and 3 bases from J, with 17 bases in between. The germline V gene encodes CDR1 SGHNT and CDR2 YENEEA. CDR3 protein: CASSQGMWRDTGELFF. DNA for the CDR3: TGTGCCAGCAGTCAGGGAATGTGGCGGGACACCGGGGAGCTGTTTTTT. The variable domain in full, completed from reference TRBV11-3 and TRBJ2-2, reads EAGVVQSPRYKIIEKKQPVAFWCNPISGHNTLYWYLQNLGQGPELLIRYENEEAVDDSQLPKDRFSAERLKGVDSTLKIQPAELGDSAVYLCASSQGMWRDTGELFFGEGSRLTVL.